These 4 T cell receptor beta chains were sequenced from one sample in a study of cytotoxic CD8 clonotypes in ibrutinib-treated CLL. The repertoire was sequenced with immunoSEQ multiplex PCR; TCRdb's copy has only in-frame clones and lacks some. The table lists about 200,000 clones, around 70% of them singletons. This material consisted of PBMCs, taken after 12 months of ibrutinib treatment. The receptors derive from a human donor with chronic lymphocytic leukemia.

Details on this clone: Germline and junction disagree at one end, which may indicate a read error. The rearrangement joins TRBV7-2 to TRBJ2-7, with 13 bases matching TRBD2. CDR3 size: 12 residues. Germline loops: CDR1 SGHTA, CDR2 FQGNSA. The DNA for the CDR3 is TGTGCCAGCAGCCTTCGGACTAGCGGGAGCCACTTC. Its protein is CASSLRTSGSHF.

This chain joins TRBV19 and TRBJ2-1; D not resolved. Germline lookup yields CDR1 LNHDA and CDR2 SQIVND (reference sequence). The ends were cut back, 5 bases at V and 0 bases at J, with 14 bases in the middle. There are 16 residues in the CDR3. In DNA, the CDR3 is TGTGCCAGTAGTCCGGACGCCACGAGCTCCTACAATGAGCAGTTCTTC. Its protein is CASSPDATSSYNEQFF.

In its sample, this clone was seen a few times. CDR3 amino acids: CASRPERGSGKADTQYF. For the CDR3, the DNA is TGCGCCAGCAGACCCGAGCGCGGTAGCGGGAAAGCAGATACGCAGTATTTT. The chain employs TRBV4-1 and TRBJ2-3; TRBD2 agrees at 8 bases. Germline CDR1 and CDR2: MGHRA and YSYEKL. The CDR3 extends over 17 amino acids. With V trimmed by 6 bases and J by 4 bases, 15 bases remained unmatched.

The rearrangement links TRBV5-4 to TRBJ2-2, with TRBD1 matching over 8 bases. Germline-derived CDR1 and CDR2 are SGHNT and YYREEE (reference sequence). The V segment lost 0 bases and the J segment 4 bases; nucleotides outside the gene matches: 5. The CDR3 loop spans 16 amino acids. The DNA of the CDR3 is TGTGCCAGCAGCTTGGCCAACACAGGGGGCACCGGGGAGCTGTTTTTT. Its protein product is CASSLANTGGTGELFF. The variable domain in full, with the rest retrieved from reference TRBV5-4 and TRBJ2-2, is ETGVTQSPTHLIKTRGQQVTLRCSSQSGHNTVSWYQQALGQGPQFIFQYYREEENGRGNFPPRFSGLQFPNYSSELNVNALELDDSALYLCASSLANTGGTGELFFGEGSRLTVL.